This T cell receptor (beta chain) was identified in a study of CD8+CD57+ T cells in acquired aplastic anemia. CDR1 DFQATT and CDR2 SNEGSKA come from the germline V gene (reference sequence). This CDR3 has 11 amino acids. V was trimmed by 6 bases and J by 1 base, leaving 7 bases between them. The use of genomic DNA as template underpinned the TCR beta VDJ and CDR3 profiling. TCRdb re-called the reads with MiXCR, one entry per CDR3 protein. The sample contains fewer than 250,000 distinct CDR3 sequences, about 53% of which appear only once. The study, taken as a whole, reports: CD8+ Simpson's diversity in patients was not significantly different from that in controls.

This clonotype was detected ten times or more. As yet, its antigen is unknown. The sequence derives from a human donor in good health, serving as a control. The chain recombines TRBV20-1 with TRBJ2-7; maybe TRBD1 (6 bases). Material for sequencing was sorted CD4+, CD8+, or CD8+CD57+ T cells (not recorded which) from PBMCs. CDR3 sequence (DNA): TGCAGTGCCACAGGGTCCTACGAGCAGTACTTC. Translating gives CSATGSYEQYF.